Shown below are 29 T cell receptor beta chains from a single sample sequenced in a study of shared clonotypes between healthy human individuals. Sequencing used immunoSEQ multiplex PCR; TCRdb keeps in-frame clones, though not all of them. The sample contains 550,000 to 850,000 clones, about two thirds of which appear only once. Sequenced material: memory CD4+ T cells sorted from blood. Subset: CD45RA-negative fraction. These receptors originate from a woman under 40 in good health.

This clone was counted between two and nine times. The chain has TRBV2 and TRBJ2-1; D not certain. Germline CDR1 reads SNHLY; CDR2 reads FYNNEI. Trimming stripped 7 bases from V and 0 bases from J, with 10 bases between. CDR3 length: 14 amino acids. CDR3 protein: CASNRYSSYNEQFF. The CDR3 DNA follows: TGTGCCAGCAATAGATATAGCTCCTACAATGAGCAGTTCTTC.

This clone was seen a few times. The rearrangement uses TRBV6-4 and TRBJ2-1; D is possibly TRBD1 or TRBD2 (6 bases each). Per the germline V gene, CDR1 is MRHNA and CDR2 is SNTAGT. V was trimmed by 2 bases and J by 7 bases, leaving 9 bases between them. This CDR3 comprises 13 residues. CDR3 coding DNA: TGTGCCAGCAGTGACCAGGGGAGGAATGAGCAGTTCTTC. Encoded protein: CASSDQGRNEQFF.

J is TRBJ2-5 and V is TRBV27; D may be TRBD2 (5 bases). V was clipped by 2 bases and J by 6 bases, with 16 bases between them. The CDR3 is 15 residues long. Germline lookup yields CDR1 MNHEY and CDR2 SMNVEV (reference sequence). Written as DNA, the CDR3 is TGTGCCAGCAGTTTAAATCAAGGACTGTCCAAGACCCAGTACTTC. Residues: CASSLNQGLSKTQYF.

The rearrangement uses TRBV5-1 and TRBJ2-7, with 8 bases that match TRBD1. Germline CDR1 is SGHRS and CDR2 is YFSETQ. V was clipped by 1 base and J by 6 bases; unmatched bases: 6. This CDR3 contains 14 residues. The CDR3 sequence is CASSLYQGAGEQYF. CDR3 DNA sequence: TGCGCCAGCAGCTTGTACCAGGGGGCTGGCGAGCAGTACTTC. The variable domain in full, completed from reference TRBV5-1 and TRBJ2-7, reads KAGVTQTPRYLIKTRGQQVTLSCSPISGHRSVSWYQQTPGQGLQFLFEYFSETQRNKGNFPGRFSGRQFSNSRSEMNVSTLELGDSALYLCASSLYQGAGEQYFGPGTRLTVT.

The chain combines TRBV5-1 with TRBJ1-3, with 10 bases that match TRBD1. V lost 2 bases, J lost 0 bases, and 5 bases stayed unmatched. The CDR3 is made up of 17 amino acids. Germline CDR1 and CDR2: SGHRS and YFSETQ. In DNA, the CDR3 is TGCGCCAGCAGCTTTAAGGGACAGGGGACCTCTGGAAACACCATATATTTT. It yields the protein CASSFKGQGTSGNTIYF.

The gene calls are TRBV27 and TRBJ2-7, with a weak D call TRBD1 (6 bases). Germline V gene lookup returns CDR1 MNHEY and CDR2 SMNVEV (reference sequence). Trimming stripped 0 bases from V and 3 bases from J, with 9 bases between. The CDR3 is 14 residues long. The CDR3 nucleotides read TGTGCCAGCAGTTTATCAAGCAGGGGCTACGAGCAGTACTTC. It translates to CASSLSSRGYEQYF.

This clone was seen a few times. The chain links TRBV4-1 to TRBJ1-1, with a weak D call TRBD1 (5 bases). CDR1 is MGHRA and CDR2 is YSYEKL in the germline V gene. Trimming took 0 bases from V and 10 from J, leaving 21 bases between them. The length of the CDR3 is 16 residues. The chain's CDR3 is CASSQEYPGRIERAFF. The CDR3 bases are TGCGCCAGCAGCCAAGAGTATCCAGGGCGAATAGAGAGAGCTTTCTTT.

This rearrangement joins TRBV2 to TRBJ1-1, with D maybe TRBD1 (5 bases). Germline V gives CDR1 SNHLY, CDR2 FYNNEI. CDR3 length: 13 residues. V gave up 7 bases and J gave up 2 bases, with 11 bases separating them. CDR3 region: CASTRGTNTEAFF. CDR3 coding DNA: TGTGCCAGCACCCGCGGGACCAACACTGAAGCTTTCTTT.

This clone appeared once. The chain couples TRBV6-1 to TRBJ1-5; D is perhaps TRBD1 (6 bases). This CDR3 contains 14 residues. V was cut by 10 bases and J by 4 bases, with 17 bases left in between. From germline, CDR1 is MNHNS and CDR2 SASEGT. The CDR3 region is CATWTHQGNQPQHF. CDR3 bases: TGTGCCACCTGGACCCATCAGGGGAATCAGCCCCAGCATTTT.

The rearrangement joins TRBV28 to TRBJ2-6; possibly TRBD1 for D (5 bases). Looked up from germline, CDR1 is MDHEN and CDR2 is SYDVKM. V was shortened by 6 bases and J by 2 bases, with 14 bases between the two germline ends. The CDR3 is 16 residues long. The CDR3 DNA is TGTGCCAGCAGCTCCCCCCCAGGGACTGGGGCCAACGTCCTGACTTTC. This encodes CASSSPPGTGANVLTF.

J is TRBJ2-6 and V is TRBV4-1; D might be TRBD1 (6 bases). Germline-derived CDR1 and CDR2 are MGHRA and YSYEKL. The V end lost 2 bases, the J end lost 0 bases, and 11 bases lay between the germline ends. This CDR3 comprises 17 residues. CDR3 amino acids: CASSQNLGGSGANVLTF. The CDR3 bases are TGCGCCAGCAGCCAAAATCTAGGGGGCTCTGGGGCCAACGTCCTGACTTTC.

This clone was picked up a small number of times. The chain links TRBV7-6 to TRBJ2-2; maybe TRBD1 (7 bases). Germline lookup yields CDR1 SGHVS and CDR2 FNYEAQ. V was cut by 5 bases and J by 15 bases, with 22 bases left in between. The CDR3 has 14 residues. The CDR3 nucleotides read TGTGCCAGCAGCACCCAAGGAGGGGGCGCCGAGGTGTTTTTT. This gives the protein CASSTQGGGAEVFF.

The chain has TRBV19 and TRBJ1-2; no firm D call. This CDR3 has 14 residues. V lost 5 bases, J lost 4 bases, and 14 bases lay in between. Germline V gene sequence: CDR1 LNHDA, CDR2 SQIVND (reference sequence). The CDR3 DNA sequence: TGTGCCAGTAGTCCCCAAGCCGACGGCTATGGCTACACCTTC. Translated, it gives CASSPQADGYGYTF. The entire variable domain, with the rest obtained from reference TRBV19 and TRBJ1-2, is as follows: DGGITQSPKYLFRKEGQNVTLSCEQNLNHDAMYWYRQDPGQGLRLIYYSQIVNDFQKGDIAEGYSVSREKKESFPLTVTSAQKNPTAFYLCASSPQADGYGYTFGSGTRLTVV.

The V call is TRBV5-1, the J call TRBJ2-3, with D possibly being TRBD2 (6 bases). There are 15 residues in the CDR3. Trimming removed 0 bases at V and 1 base at J, with 9 bases between. Germline CDR1 reads SGHRS; CDR2 reads YFSETQ. In DNA form, the CDR3 reads TGCGCCAGCAGCTTGGGGACTATCCGCACAGATACGCAGTATTTT. Protein sequence: CASSLGTIRTDTQYF.

The chain carries TRBV11-2 and TRBJ2-1; 9 bases map to TRBD1. Unmatched junction bases numbered 7, after V lost 5 bases and J lost 5 bases. Germline lookup yields CDR1 SGHAT and CDR2 FQNNGV. There are 15 residues in the CDR3. The CDR3 DNA reads TGTGCCAGCAGCCCGGGACAGGGTGTCGACAATGAGCAGTTCTTC. This codes for CASSPGQGVDNEQFF.

J is TRBJ1-2 and V is TRBV19; TRBD1 matches 8 bases. The V gene's germline CDR1 is LNHDA and CDR2 SQIVND (reference sequence). CDR3 length: 14 residues. Trimming cost V 1 base and J 6 bases; bases outside gene matches: 4. CDR3 DNA: TGTGCCAGTAGTATAGGTCAGGGGGCGGATGGCTACACCTTC. It codes for CASSIGQGADGYTF. The full variable domain, completed using reference TRBV19 and TRBJ1-2, is DGGITQSPKYLFRKEGQNVTLSCEQNLNHDAMYWYRQDPGQGLRLIYYSQIVNDFQKGDIAEGYSVSREKKESFPLTVTSAQKNPTAFYLCASSIGQGADGYTFGSGTRLTVV.

The V gene is TRBV19, the J gene TRBJ1-5; possible D gene TRBD1, 5 bases. The ends were cut back, 1 base at V and 1 base at J, with 14 bases in the middle. This CDR3 is 17 amino acids long. The germline V gene has CDR1 LNHDA and CDR2 SQIVND (reference sequence). The CDR3 nucleotides are TGTGCCAGTAGTATAGTCGGGGGGTTTAGGAGCAATCAGCCCCAGCATTTT. It is translated as CASSIVGGFRSNQPQHF. Supplemented by reference TRBV19 and TRBJ1-5, the full variable domain reads DGGITQSPKYLFRKEGQNVTLSCEQNLNHDAMYWYRQDPGQGLRLIYYSQIVNDFQKGDIAEGYSVSREKKESFPLTVTSAQKNPTAFYLCASSIVGGFRSNQPQHFGDGTRLSIL.

The CDR3 here is CASSPRQGTSPEAFF. Written as DNA, the CDR3 is TGTGCCAGCAGCCCGAGACAGGGGACATCCCCTGAAGCTTTCTTT. The chain employs TRBV5-4 and TRBJ1-1; the match to TRBD1 covers 8 bases. Losses at the gene ends were 4 bases for V and 6 bases for J; bases not matched to a gene: 11. The CDR3 extends over 15 amino acids. CDR1 SGHNT and CDR2 YYREEE come from the germline V gene (reference sequence). The full variable domain, with the rest looked up from reference TRBV5-4 and TRBJ1-1, is ETGVTQSPTHLIKTRGQQVTLRCSSQSGHNTVSWYQQALGQGPQFIFQYYREEENGRGNFPPRFSGLQFPNYSSELNVNALELDDSALYLCASSPRQGTSPEAFFGQGTRLTVV.

The chain joins TRBV7-9 to TRBJ1-3; possible D gene TRBD1, 5 bases. This CDR3 is 15 amino acids long. Germline-derived CDR1 and CDR2 are SEHNR and FQNEAQ (reference sequence). With 2 bases removed from V and 4 bases from J, the gap between germline ends came to 12 bases. The CDR3 bases are TGTGCCAGCAGCTTAAGGCAGGGCGACGGAAACACCATATATTTT. It translates to CASSLRQGDGNTIYF. The whole variable domain, remainder taken from reference TRBV7-9 and TRBJ1-3, is DTGVSQNPRHKITKRGQNVTFRCDPISEHNRLYWYRQTLGQGPEFLTYFQNEAQLEKSRLLSDRFSAERPKGSFSTLEIQRTEQGDSAMYLCASSLRQGDGNTIYFGEGSWLTVV.

V usage is TRBV2 and J usage is TRBJ1-2; tentatively, D is TRBD1 (5 bases). V dropped 3 bases and J dropped 4 bases, with 15 bases sitting between them. This CDR3 contains 15 residues. Germline CDR1 and CDR2: SNHLY and FYNNEI. The CDR3 nucleotides are TGTGCCAGCAGTGAGTTTGGAGGGGTAGGCTATGGCTACACCTTC. Protein sequence: CASSEFGGVGYGYTF.

The chain recombines TRBV19 with TRBJ1-1, with D perhaps TRBD1 (5 bases). The CDR3 spans 13 residues. CDR1 and CDR2 from the germline V gene are LNHDA and SQIVND (reference sequence). V lost 5 bases and J 5 bases, leaving 12 bases between the germline ends. The CDR3 spells CASSETGGTEAFF. CDR3 sequence (DNA): TGTGCCAGTAGTGAGACGGGGGGAACTGAAGCTTTCTTT.

The rearrangement joins TRBV2 to TRBJ1-5, with D unclear. The CDR3 is made up of 12 amino acids. The germline V gene has CDR1 SNHLY and CDR2 FYNNEI. Trimming removed 1 base from V and 7 bases from J, with 5 bases in between. The CDR3 DNA sequence: TGTGCCAGCAGTGAAGTTACCCAGCCCCAGCATTTT. This translates into CASSEVTQPQHF.

The chain couples TRBV28 to TRBJ2-5; 9 positions agree with TRBD1. J lost 1 base, V lost 7 bases, and 10 bases had no gene match. The germline V gene encodes CDR1 MDHEN and CDR2 SYDVKM. This CDR3 comprises 16 residues. The CDR3 reads CASTYLGTGTQETQYF. CDR3 DNA: TGTGCCAGCACCTACCTTGGGACAGGGACCCAAGAGACCCAGTACTTC.

This clone was seen at least ten times. Other nucleotide sequences from this sample produce the same CDR3. V is TRBV9 and J is TRBJ2-2; no firm D call. There are 15 residues in the CDR3. Per the germline V gene, CDR1 is SGDLS and CDR2 is YYNGEE. Deletions cut 0 bases from V and 0 bases from J, with 6 bases between. CDR3 coding DNA: TGTGCCAGCAGCGTAGAAGGCGCGAACACCGGGGAGCTGTTTTTT. This codes for CASSVEGANTGELFF.

The chain couples TRBV19 to TRBJ2-4, with D possibly being TRBD2 (5 bases). Trimming took off 3 bases at V and 1 base at J, with 7 bases between the two ends. Per germline, CDR1 LNHDA and CDR2 SQIVND (reference sequence). The CDR3 spans 14 residues. Here the CDR3 reads CASSIRGAKNIQYF. CDR3 nucleotide sequence: TGTGCCAGTAGTATTCGAGGGGCCAAAAACATTCAGTACTTC.

The J gene is TRBJ2-1, the V gene TRBV19; D is uncertain. Looked up from germline, CDR1 is LNHDA and CDR2 is SQIVND (reference sequence). V lost 3 bases to trimming and J lost 4 bases, with 13 bases between them. This CDR3 is 15 amino acids long. The CDR3 protein is CASSIFGSTYNEQFF. The CDR3 DNA reads TGTGCCAGTAGTATTTTCGGGTCCACGTACAATGAGCAGTTCTTC.

This chain joins TRBV11-3 and TRBJ2-5, with TRBD1 identical over 8 bases. TRBJ2-7 matches the DNA end more closely, so the J call is doubtful. Germline lookup yields CDR1 SGHNT and CDR2 YENEEA. The CDR3 has 13 residues. The DNA of the CDR3 is TGTGCCAGCAGCCAGGGACAGGTCTACGAGCAGTACTTC. It codes for CASSQGQVYEQYF.

This clone was counted between two and nine times. This chain connects TRBV6-1 to TRBJ2-4; 10 nucleotides agree with TRBD1. J was trimmed by 8 bases and V by 7 bases; bases with no gene match: 5. The CDR3 length is 13 residues. CDR1 is MNHNS and CDR2 is SASEGT in the germline V gene. The CDR3 here is CASIPGQGHIQYF. In DNA, the CDR3 is TGTGCCAGCATCCCGGGACAGGGGCACATTCAGTACTTC.

CDR3 nucleotides: TGTGCCTGGAGTCGAGGACAGGGGGCAGGGGATAATGAAAAACTGTTTTTT. Translation: CAWSRGQGAGDNEKLFF. V and J are TRBV30 and TRBJ1-4; 11 nucleotides agree with TRBD1. The CDR3 is 17 amino acids. The V gene's germline CDR1 is GTSNPN and CDR2 SVGIG (reference sequence). With V trimmed by 2 bases and J by 4 bases, 9 bases remained unmatched.